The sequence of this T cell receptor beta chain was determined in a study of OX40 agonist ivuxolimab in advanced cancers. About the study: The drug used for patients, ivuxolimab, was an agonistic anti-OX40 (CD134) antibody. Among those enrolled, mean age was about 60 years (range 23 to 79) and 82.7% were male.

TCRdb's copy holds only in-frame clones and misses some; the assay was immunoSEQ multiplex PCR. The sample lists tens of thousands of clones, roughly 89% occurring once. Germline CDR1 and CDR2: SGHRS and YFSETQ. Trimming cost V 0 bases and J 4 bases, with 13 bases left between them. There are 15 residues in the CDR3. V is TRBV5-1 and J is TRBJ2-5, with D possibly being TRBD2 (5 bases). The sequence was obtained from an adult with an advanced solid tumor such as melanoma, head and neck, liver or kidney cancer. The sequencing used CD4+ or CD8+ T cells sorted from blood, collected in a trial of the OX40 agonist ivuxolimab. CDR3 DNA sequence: TGCGCCAGCAGCTTGGAGTCAGCGGTTGCAGAGACCCAGTACTTC. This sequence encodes CASSLESAVAETQYF.